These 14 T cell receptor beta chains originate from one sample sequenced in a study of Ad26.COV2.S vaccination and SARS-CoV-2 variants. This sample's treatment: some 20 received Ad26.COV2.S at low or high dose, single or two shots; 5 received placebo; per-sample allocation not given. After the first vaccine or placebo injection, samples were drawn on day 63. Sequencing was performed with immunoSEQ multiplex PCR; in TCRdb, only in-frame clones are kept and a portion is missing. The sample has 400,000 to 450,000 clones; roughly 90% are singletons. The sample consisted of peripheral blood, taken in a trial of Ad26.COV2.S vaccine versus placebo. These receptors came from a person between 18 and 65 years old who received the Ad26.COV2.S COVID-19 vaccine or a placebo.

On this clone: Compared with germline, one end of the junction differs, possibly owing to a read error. CDR3 sequence (DNA): TGTGCCAGCAGCATATCACTCGGCCGCTCTGGGAACACCATATATTTT. Translation gives CASSISLGRSGNTIYF. The genes are TRBV5-4 and TRBJ1-3; no clear D gene. Germline V lookup: CDR1 SGHNT, CDR2 YYREEE (reference sequence). CDR3 length: 16 amino acids. The variable domain in full, completed from reference TRBV5-4 and TRBJ1-3, reads ETGVTQSPTHLIKTRGQQVTLRCSSQSGHNTVSWYQQALGQGPQFIFQYYREEENGRGNFPPRFSGLQFPNYSSELNVNALELDDSALYLCASSISLGRSGNTIYFGEGSWLTVV.

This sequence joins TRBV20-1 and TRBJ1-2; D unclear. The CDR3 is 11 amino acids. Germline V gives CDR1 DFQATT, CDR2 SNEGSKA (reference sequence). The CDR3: CTQAANYGYTF. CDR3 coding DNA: TGCACCCAAGCGGCTAACTATGGCTACACCTTC.

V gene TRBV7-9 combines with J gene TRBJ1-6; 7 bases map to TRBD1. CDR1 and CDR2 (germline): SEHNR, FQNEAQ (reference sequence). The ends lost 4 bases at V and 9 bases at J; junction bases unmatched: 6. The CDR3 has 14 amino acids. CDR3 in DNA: TGTGCCAGCAGCTCCGACAGGGTCCCTTCACCCCTCCACTTT. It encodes CASSSDRVPSPLHF.

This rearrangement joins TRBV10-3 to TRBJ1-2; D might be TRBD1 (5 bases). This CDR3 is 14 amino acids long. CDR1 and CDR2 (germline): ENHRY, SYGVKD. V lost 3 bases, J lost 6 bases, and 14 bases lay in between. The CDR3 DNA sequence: TGTGCCATCAGTGAAGGGACCTCGGGAGATGGCTACACCTTC. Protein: CAISEGTSGDGYTF.

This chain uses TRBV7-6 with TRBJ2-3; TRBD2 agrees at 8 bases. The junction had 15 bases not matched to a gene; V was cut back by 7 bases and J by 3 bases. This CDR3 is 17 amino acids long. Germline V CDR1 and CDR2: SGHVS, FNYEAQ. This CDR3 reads CASTQGGSGVFTDTQYF. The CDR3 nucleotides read TGTGCCAGCACTCAAGGGGGTAGCGGGGTATTTACAGATACGCAGTATTTT.

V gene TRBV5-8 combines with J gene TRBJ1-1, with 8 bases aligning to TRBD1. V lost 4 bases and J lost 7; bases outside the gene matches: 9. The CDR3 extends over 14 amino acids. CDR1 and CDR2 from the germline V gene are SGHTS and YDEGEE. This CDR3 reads CASSATTGEGEAFF. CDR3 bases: TGTGCCAGCAGCGCCACGACAGGGGAGGGTGAAGCTTTCTTT.

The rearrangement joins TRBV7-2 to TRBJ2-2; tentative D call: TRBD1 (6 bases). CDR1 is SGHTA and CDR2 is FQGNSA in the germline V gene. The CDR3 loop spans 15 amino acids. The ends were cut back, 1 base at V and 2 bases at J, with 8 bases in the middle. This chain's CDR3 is CASSLVRGNTGELFF. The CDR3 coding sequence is TGTGCCAGCAGCTTAGTCAGGGGTAACACCGGGGAGCTGTTTTTT.

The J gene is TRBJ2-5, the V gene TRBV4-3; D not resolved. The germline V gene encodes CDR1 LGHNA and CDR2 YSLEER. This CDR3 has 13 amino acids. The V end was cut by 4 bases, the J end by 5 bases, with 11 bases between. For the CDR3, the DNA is TGCGCCAGCAGCCCTAGACGAGCTGAGACCCAGTACTTC. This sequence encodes CASSPRRAETQYF.

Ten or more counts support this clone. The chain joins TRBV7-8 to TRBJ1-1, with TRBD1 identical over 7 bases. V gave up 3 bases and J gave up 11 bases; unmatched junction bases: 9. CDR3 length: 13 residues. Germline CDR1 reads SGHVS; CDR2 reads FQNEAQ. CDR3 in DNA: TGTGCCAGCAGCTTCGGACAGGAGCTGAGGGCTTTCTTT. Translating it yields CASSFGQELRAFF. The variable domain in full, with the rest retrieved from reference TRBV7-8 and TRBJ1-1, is GAGVSQSPRYKVAKRGQDVALRCDPISGHVSLFWYQQALGQGPEFLTYFQNEAQLDKSGLPSDRFFAERPEGSVSTLKIQRTQQEDSAVYLCASSFGQELRAFFGQGTRLTVV.

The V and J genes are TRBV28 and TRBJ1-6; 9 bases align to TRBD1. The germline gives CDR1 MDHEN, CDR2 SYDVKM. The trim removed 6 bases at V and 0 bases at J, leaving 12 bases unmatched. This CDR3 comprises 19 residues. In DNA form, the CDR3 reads TGTGCCAGCAGGGGTACCGGACAGGGGCCACGCTCCTATAATTCACCCCTCCACTTT. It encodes CASRGTGQGPRSYNSPLHF.

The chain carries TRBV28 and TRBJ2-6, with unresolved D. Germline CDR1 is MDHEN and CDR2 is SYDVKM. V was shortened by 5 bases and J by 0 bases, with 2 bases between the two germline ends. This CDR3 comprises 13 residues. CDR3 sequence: CASSISGANVLTF. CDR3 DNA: TGTGCCAGCAGTATCTCTGGGGCCAACGTCCTGACTTTC.

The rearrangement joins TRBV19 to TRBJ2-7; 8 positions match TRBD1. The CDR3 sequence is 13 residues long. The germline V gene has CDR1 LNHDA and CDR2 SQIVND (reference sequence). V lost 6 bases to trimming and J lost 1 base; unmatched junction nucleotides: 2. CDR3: CASSRDRSYEQYF. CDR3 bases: TGTGCCAGTAGCCGGGACAGGTCCTACGAGCAGTACTTC.

CDR3 region: CASMGSYEQYF. The CDR3 coding sequence is TGTGCCAGCATGGGTTCCTACGAGCAGTACTTC. The chain uses TRBV19 and TRBJ2-7; no clear D gene. V lost 9 bases to trimming and J lost 1 base, with 7 bases between them. The CDR3 has 11 residues. Germline V gives CDR1 LNHDA, CDR2 SQIVND (reference sequence).

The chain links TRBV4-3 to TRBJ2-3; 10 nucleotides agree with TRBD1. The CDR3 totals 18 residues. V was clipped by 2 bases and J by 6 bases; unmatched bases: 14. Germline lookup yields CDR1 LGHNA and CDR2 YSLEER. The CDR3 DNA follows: TGCGCCAGCAGCCAATCGTATTCCGGGACAGGGGTCTTTGATACGCAGTATTTT. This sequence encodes CASSQSYSGTGVFDTQYF.